This T cell receptor beta chain was profiled in a study of identical twins. Whole-study findings and limits: Invariant populations such as MAIT and iNKT cells could partly muddle zero-insertion analyses. Beta out-of-frame twin sharing showed a weaker excess. Fewer insertions marked abundant cord blood beta clonotypes; young adult naive trended weakly, memory not at all.

MiXCR, run by TCRdb on the 5' RACE reads, gives a single entry per CDR3 protein. The sample lists under 900,000 distinct CDR3 sequences, roughly 12% occurring once. Germline V lookup: CDR1 SQVTM, CDR2 ANQGSEA. V trimming: 5 bases; J trimming: 2 bases; junction bases outside the gene matches: 2. CDR3 size: 13 residues. On this clonotype: Its target is unknown.

The same sample was also studied in work on yellow fever vaccine responses in identical twins.

The sequence came from a woman aged 18-29 years in good health. J is TRBJ1-4 and V is TRBV29-1; 7 nucleotides line up with TRBD1. Sequencing was carried out using PBMCs. The CDR3 sequence is CSVRQGTNEKLFF. Here the CDR3 DNA reads TGCAGCGTTCGACAGGGCACTAATGAAAAACTGTTTTTT.